The T cell receptor beta chain described here comes from a study of blood T cells in healthy people across ages (dated by TCRdb to about 2015). In the study overall: In model experiments, template switching captured roughly one uniquely barcoded TCR beta cDNA molecule for every two T cells. Age-related changes in TCR beta repertoire diversity were measured in the study by deep sequencing normalized with unique cDNA molecular identifiers. The donors were divided into four age groups: young (average roughly 17 years), middle-aged (about 39), aged (approximately 62) and long-lived (82). Donors of different ages were randomly distributed across sequencing lanes to avoid experimental bias. The study analyzed two additional independent replicas of 1 million unique cDNA reads from the same blood draw for two donors, one aged 18 to 30 and one aged 80 or older.

About this clonotype itself: What this receptor recognizes is not known. No quality values exist for individual bases; no much larger clone is one base distant.

Overall results and qualifications from the work: The CMV infection status of donors was not known, potentially confounding age-related changes in expanded clonotypes. Estimates of total diversity from one million sequenced T cells were regarded as lower bounds and underestimates. The percentage of naive T cells measured by flow cytometry correlated strongly with observed TCR beta diversity. Observed TCR beta diversity per million T cells fell roughly linearly with age, and a significant reduction was already apparent by age roughly 40. Bulk unsorted PBMC profiling prevented conclusive comparison of naive and antigen-experienced compartments. Compared with the aged group, the long-lived group had more naive CD4+ T cells, fewer expanded clones and increased TCR diversity, a pattern suggesting age selection.

Systemically healthy Caucasian individuals from Russia, some 36 in total and aged about 6 to 100 years, were included as donors. Each donor gave 8 to 10 milliliters of peripheral blood, collected into EDTA-treated Vacutainer tubes. Ficoll-Paque density-gradient centrifugation was used to isolate PBMCs, with at least 7 million per sample. Trizol reagent was used to extract total RNA from PBMCs, with at least 5 micrograms per sample. Naive CD45RAhigh/CD27high T cell percentages were measured by flow cytometry on a PBMC aliquot from every donor. The library was made by 5' RACE. For sequencing, an Illumina HiSeq 2500 was employed. A second PCR of roughly 6 to 12 cycles was run with a J-beta primer mix and a sample-barcoded 5' primer. Each TCR beta cDNA molecule received a unique molecular identifier from a template-switch 5' adaptor carrying 12 random nucleotides. Each sample yielded at least 2.5 million CDR3-containing paired-end reads. All of the RNA was converted into first-strand cDNA using the Mint cDNA synthesis kit, with a TRBC-specific oligonucleotide serving as the primer. Following uracil-DNA glycosylase treatment, a first 18-cycle PCR with universal primers M1SS and BC2_uni_R was performed on all cDNA. Per the authors' processing: Each sample was normalized by randomly selecting 1 million high-quality reads, each carrying a distinct molecular identifier. Reads with shared molecular identifiers were discarded instead of being binned into consensus sequences. CDR3 identification, clonotype clustering and error correction used MiTCR with a Q25 quality threshold and the strictest error-elimination algorithm. A nonparametric unseen species model using Euler transformation provided a lower-bound estimate of total TCR beta diversity. TCRdb took the public reads, trimmed them with fastp at Q25, ran MiXCR for clone calling and kept in-frame beta chains. Entries that share a CDR3 protein sequence are merged under the most common genes and DNA. These V and J calls originate from TCRdb's pipeline instead of the authors' own analysis. The sample table records approximately 800,000 distinct CDR3 sequences; about 53% of these occur just once. Approximately 41% of the sample rests with the top ten.

Sequencing was performed on blood. This receptor was identified in an elderly man in good health.

The CDR3 region reads CASSNSGSLETQYF. The DNA is as follows: TGTGCCAGCAGCAATAGCGGGAGCTTGGAGACCCAGTACTTC. This chain is built from TRBV7-9 and TRBJ2-5; 9 bases in between match TRBD2. Looking up the germline V gene (reference sequence) yields CDR1 SEHNR and CDR2 FQNEAQ. Germline trimming amounts to 5 bases on V and 5 bases on J, with 6 as the count of junction bases outside the gene matches. The CDR3 runs 14 residues from the cysteine to the phenylalanine. Of all the DNA, just the CDR3 is kept, 42 bases in frame from base 1. This CDR3, with the reference TRBV7-9 and TRBJ2-5 proteins standing in past its ends, gives the full variable domain DTGVSQNPRHKITKRGQNVTFRCDPISEHNRLYWYRQTLGQGPEFLTYFQNEAQLEKSRLLSDRFSAERPKGSFSTLEIQRTEQGDSAMYLCASSNSGSLETQYFGPGTRLLVL.